This T cell receptor beta chain was identified in a study of blood T cell repertoires in COVID-19. Study overall: Acute and convalescent COVID-19 samples came from the United States, Italy and Spain. Sample material is recorded as cDNA or gDNA derived from T cells, B-cell-depleted T cells, or PBMCs.

Original processing methods: Quantification of nucleated cells was approximated via reference gene primer amplification. The table came from immunoSEQ multiplex PCR; TCRdb's copy has only in-frame clones and leaves some out. D and trimming were read from the DNA, whereas the V and J calls and clone size are those reported in that table. Of about 150,000 clones listed, approximately 80% were seen once; the top ten hold approximately 15%. Germline lookup yields CDR1 SEHNR and CDR2 FQNEAQ (reference sequence). There are 16 residues in the CDR3. The germline V and J ends were trimmed by 3 bases and 6 bases, with 15 bases remaining between them.

The chain recombines TRBV7-9 with TRBJ1-6; D is ambiguous. The sequence derives from a man aged 45 to 65 with acute or convalescent COVID-19. The source material was peripheral blood. The CDR3 loop reads CASSFPATHLNSPLHF. The CDR3 nucleotides read TGTGCCAGCAGCTTTCCCGCTACCCACCTTAATTCACCCCTCCACTTT.